This T cell receptor beta chain was observed in a study of blood T cell repertoires in COVID-19. Study details: The United States, Italy and Spain supplied acute and convalescent COVID-19 samples. PBMCs, B-cell-depleted T cells, or T cells provided the cDNA or gDNA that made up the material.

Enrollees, about 18 to 89 years old, lived in approximately 25 US areas. Trimming took 5 bases from V and 0 from J, leaving 13 bases between them. Germline CDR1 and CDR2: SGHTA and FQGTGA. This CDR3 region has 15 residues. This clone was seen just once. Produced via immunoSEQ multiplex PCR; TCRdb's table is partial and in-frame only. The sample shows a few hundred thousand clones, 88% of them seen only once. This chain links TRBV7-3 with TRBJ1-2; D unresolved. The source is a woman younger than 30 who had recovered from COVID-19. The sequenced sample consisted of PBMCs or T cells enriched from blood (not recorded which). The DNA of the CDR3 is TGTGCCAGCAGCCCAACAGAACCCGCTAACTATGGCTACACCTTC. Translating it yields CASSPTEPANYGYTF.